This TCR beta chain is from a study of lymphopenia after photon versus proton radiotherapy. Produced via immunoSEQ multiplex PCR; TCRdb's table is partial and in-frame only. The sample lists 65,000 to 75,000 clones; around 87% were seen once. About this clone: The antigen is not known.

Study-wide results and limits: Survival link was tested only in deceased patients; proton benefit remains a possibility. After lymphocyte nadir, photon-treated repertoires showed oligoclonal expansion, especially CD8+ Temra.

V shed 5 bases and J 2 bases; nucleotides not matched to a gene: 7. Looked up from germline, CDR1 is LNHDA and CDR2 is SQIVND (reference sequence). The CDR3 has 16 amino acids. Sequenced here: peripheral blood, sampled from a patient treated with proton-based radiotherapy. The source of this sequence is a man older than 75 with esophageal cancer. The chain links TRBV19 to TRBJ1-4, with TRBD1 matching over 8 bases. CDR3 bases: TGTGCCAGTAGTTCACCCAGGGGGCCTACTAATGAAAAACTGTTTTTT. It encodes CASSSPRGPTNEKLFF.